The 22 T cell receptor beta chains below were found in one sample sequenced in a study of cytomegalovirus exposure and HLA in healthy donors. The study ran its PCR with 60 Vbeta and 13 Jbeta primers. TCRdb's copy holds only in-frame clones and misses some; the assay was immunoSEQ multiplex PCR. This table lists around 200,000 clones. The sequenced sample consisted of PBMCs. The receptor set was obtained from a woman aged 25 to 39 in good health and CMV-seropositive.

The rearrangement links TRBV7-9 to TRBJ2-2; 9 bases line up with TRBD1. V was pared by 5 bases and J by 1 base, with 8 bases of the junction left unmatched. The germline V gene encodes CDR1 SEHNR and CDR2 FQNEAQ (reference sequence). The length of the CDR3 is 17 residues. As DNA, the CDR3 is TGTGCCAGCAGCCATCTGCCGGGACAGGGGAACACCGGGGAGCTGTTTTTT. This sequence encodes CASSHLPGQGNTGELFF.

The V call is TRBV7-9, the J call TRBJ1-5, with TRBD1 matching 8 bases. The V gene's germline CDR1 is SEHNR and CDR2 FQNEAQ (reference sequence). V gave up 0 bases and J gave up 3 bases; unmatched junction bases: 13. The CDR3 is made up of 19 amino acids. CDR3 residues: CASSLAFGQGASFNQPQHF. The CDR3, as DNA: TGTGCCAGCAGCTTAGCCTTCGGGCAGGGGGCCTCCTTCAATCAGCCCCAGCATTTT.

The chain is built from TRBV15 and TRBJ2-7, with D possibly matching TRBD1 (6 bases). Looked up from germline, CDR1 is LNHNV and CDR2 is YYDKDF (reference sequence). V was shortened by 1 base and J by 0 bases, with 10 bases between the two germline ends. The CDR3 length is 15 residues. This chain's CDR3 is CATSRVQGSSYEQYF. CDR3 bases: TGTGCCACCAGCAGAGTACAGGGAAGCTCCTACGAGCAGTACTTC. The variable domain in full, with the rest retrieved from reference TRBV15 and TRBJ2-7, is DAMVIQNPRYQVTQFGKPVTLSCSQTLNHNVMYWYQQKSSQAPKLLFHYYDKDFNNEADTPDNFQSRRPNTSFCFLDIRSPGLGDTAMYLCATSRVQGSSYEQYFGPGTRLTVT.

The CDR3 region has the DNA TGTGCCAGCAGCTCCGAGGGAACGGGGGGCGACACTGAAGCTTTCTTT. Translation gives CASSSEGTGGDTEAFF. The V and J genes are TRBV7-6 and TRBJ1-1, with a tentative D call TRBD1 (6 bases). The ends were cut back, 4 bases at V and 3 bases at J, with 18 bases in the middle. CDR1 and CDR2 from the germline V gene are SGHVS and FNYEAQ. The CDR3 is made up of 16 amino acids.

The genes are TRBV2 and TRBJ2-7; 9 bases map to TRBD1. The V gene's germline CDR1 is SNHLY and CDR2 FYNNEI. There are 11 residues in the CDR3. The CDR3 DNA reads TGTGGTACGACAGGGGGCTACGAGCAGTACTTC. Its translation: CGTTGGYEQYF.

The CDR3 spells CASSQVQGLNEKLFF. The CDR3 region has the DNA TGCGCCAGCAGCCAAGTCCAGGGGCTTAATGAAAAACTGTTTTTT. J is TRBJ1-4 and V is TRBV4-1; a weak D match, TRBD1 (6 bases). The CDR3 extends over 15 amino acids. The V gene's germline CDR1 is MGHRA and CDR2 YSYEKL. Deletions cut 1 base from V and 4 bases from J, with 10 bases between.

The chain combines TRBV2 with TRBJ1-5, with D possibly matching TRBD1 (6 bases). Between the trimmed V and J ends, which lost 8 bases and 1 base, there was a span of 18 bases. Germline lookup yields CDR1 SNHLY and CDR2 FYNNEI. The length of the CDR3 is 16 residues. DNA for the CDR3: TGTGCCAGCCATGGGGAGGGGGGTTGGAGCAATCAGCCCCAGCATTTT. It is translated as CASHGEGGWSNQPQHF.

The chain links TRBV29-1 to TRBJ1-1; D perhaps matches TRBD1 (6 bases). V lost 8 bases, J lost 3 bases, and 19 bases lay in between. The CDR3 loop spans 14 amino acids. CDR1 and CDR2 (germline): SQVTM, ANQGSEA. The DNA of the CDR3 is TGCAGCATTTGGGGGGGGCGCGGGGACACTGAAGCTTTCTTT. Translated, it gives CSIWGGRGDTEAFF.

V is TRBV4-1 and J is TRBJ2-1; a possible D gene is TRBD2 (6 bases). Germline V gene data show CDR1 as MGHRA and CDR2 as YSYEKL. This CDR3 has 12 residues. Trimming pared 4 bases from V and 8 bases from J, leaving 9 bases between. The CDR3 nucleotides read TGCGCCAGCAGCCTTAGCGGTGATGAGCAGTTCTTC. Protein product: CASSLSGDEQFF.

This sequence joins TRBV7-2 and TRBJ2-3; a weak D match, TRBD2 (6 bases). This CDR3 comprises 14 residues. CDR1 and CDR2 (germline): SGHTA, FQGNSA. V shed 4 bases and J shed 1 base, with 9 bases lying between them. The DNA for the CDR3 is TGTGCCAGCAGCTCCCCGGGGGGCACAGATACGCAGTATTTT. Translating gives CASSSPGGTDTQYF.

The chain links TRBV18 to TRBJ2-2; D remains ambiguous. Germline CDR1 is KGHSH and CDR2 is LQKENI. The CDR3 is made up of 16 amino acids. Trimming took 2 bases from V and 1 from J, leaving 11 bases between them. The CDR3 reads CASSPGLAQNTGELFF. CDR3 nucleotides: TGTGCCAGCTCACCAGGTCTTGCACAGAACACCGGGGAGCTGTTTTTT. The full variable domain, with the rest looked up from reference TRBV18 and TRBJ2-2, is NAGVMQNPRHLVRRRGQEARLRCSPMKGHSHVYWYRQLPEEGLKFMVYLQKENIIDESGMPKERFSAEFPKEGPSILRIQQVVRGDSAAYFCASSPGLAQNTGELFFGEGSRLTVL.

The rearrangement links TRBV4-1 to TRBJ1-2; 7 nucleotides match TRBD1. This CDR3 region has 18 residues. Germline trimming cut 1 base from V and 6 bases from J; bases unmatched to any gene: 17. Per the germline V gene, CDR1 is MGHRA and CDR2 is YSYEKL. CDR3 nucleotide sequence: TGCGCCAGCAGCCAAGTCAGCGAGTTGGACAGGTGGCTGAATGGCTACACCTTC. It translates to CASSQVSELDRWLNGYTF.

To note about this clone: This sample also contains other DNA sequences that code for the same CDR3. V usage is TRBV6-5 and J usage is TRBJ2-1; TRBD2 aligns across 7 bases. This CDR3 is built from 13 residues. V trimming: 5 bases; J trimming: 10 bases; junction bases outside the gene matches: 8. CDR1 MNHEY and CDR2 SVGAGI come from the germline V gene. The CDR3 reads CASSSSGRNEQFF. The CDR3 region has the DNA TGTGCCAGCAGTAGTAGCGGGCGCAACGAGCAGTTCTTC.

The chain has TRBV6-6 and TRBJ1-5, with 9 nucleotides matching TRBD1. CDR3 size: 14 residues. The trim removed 5 bases at V and 5 bases at J, leaving 4 bases unmatched. Germline assignment: CDR1 MNHNY and CDR2 SVGAGI (reference sequence). In DNA, the CDR3 is TGTGCCAGCAGTCGACAGGGGGGCGATCAGCCCCAGCATTTT. Its translation is CASSRQGGDQPQHF.

The chain uses TRBV4-1 and TRBJ2-1; 9 bases agree with TRBD2. Trimming at V came to 4 bases and at J to 3 bases, leaving 7 bases not matched to a gene. The CDR3 consists of 16 residues. The V gene's germline CDR1 is MGHRA and CDR2 YSYEKL. Here the CDR3 reads CASSPQTSGGYNEQFF. CDR3 nucleotide sequence: TGCGCCAGCAGCCCTCAGACTAGCGGAGGCTACAATGAGCAGTTCTTC.

This sequence joins TRBV18 and TRBJ1-4; D possibly corresponds to TRBD1 (6 bases). There are 15 residues in the CDR3. Per the germline V gene, CDR1 is KGHSH and CDR2 is LQKENI. V was pared by 0 bases and J by 7 bases, with 12 bases between. The CDR3 spells CASSPPMGAGEKLFF. The CDR3 nucleotides read TGTGCCAGCTCACCACCGATGGGGGCTGGTGAAAAACTGTTTTTT.

The chain uses TRBV9 and TRBJ1-1, with D possibly being TRBD1 (5 bases). The V gene's germline CDR1 is SGDLS and CDR2 YYNGEE. CDR3 length: 14 amino acids. The V end lost 0 bases, the J end lost 3 bases, and 9 bases lay between the germline ends. CDR3 DNA: TGTGCCAGCAGCGTAGGGGGCAGTGACACTGAAGCTTTCTTT. It specifies CASSVGGSDTEAFF.

The chain employs TRBV5-1 and TRBJ2-7; a weak D match, TRBD2 (7 bases). Deletions cut 0 bases from V and 0 bases from J, with 10 bases between. Germline CDR1 SGHRS, CDR2 YFSETQ. The CDR3 length is 15 residues. In DNA form, the CDR3 reads TGCGCCAGCAGCTTGGCCCGGGGGGCCTCCTACGAGCAGTACTTC. Protein product: CASSLARGASYEQYF.

This rearrangement joins TRBV7-2 to TRBJ2-5; 9 bases are shared with TRBD2. Germline values: CDR1 SGHTA, CDR2 FQGNSA. The CDR3 sequence is 17 residues long. J lost 3 bases, V lost 5 bases, and 13 bases had no gene match. CDR3 bases: TGTGCCAGCAGCCCTCATCTGCAGGTAGCGGGAGAAGAGACCCAGTACTTC. Translating it yields CASSPHLQVAGEETQYF.

CDR3 in DNA: TGTGCCACCAGCAGAGATCTCTTAGTAGCTTCCTACGAGCAGTACTTC. Translation gives CATSRDLLVASYEQYF. V gene TRBV15 combines with J gene TRBJ2-7; D is unclear. V lost 0 bases and J lost 1, with 13 bases in between. The germline gives CDR1 LNHNV, CDR2 YYDKDF (reference sequence). The CDR3 consists of 16 residues. Full variable domain (remainder filled in from reference TRBV15 and TRBJ2-7): DAMVIQNPRYQVTQFGKPVTLSCSQTLNHNVMYWYQQKSSQAPKLLFHYYDKDFNNEADTPDNFQSRRPNTSFCFLDIRSPGLGDTAMYLCATSRDLLVASYEQYFGPGTRLTVT.

The V call is TRBV7-9, the J call TRBJ1-1; D is uncertain. This CDR3 contains 11 residues. V was clipped by 5 bases and J by 7 bases, with 8 bases between them. Germline assignment: CDR1 SEHNR and CDR2 FQNEAQ (reference sequence). The CDR3 DNA follows: TGTGCCAGCAGCGCCGTCGGTGAAGCTTTCTTT. Residues: CASSAVGEAFF.

The chain recombines TRBV25-1 with TRBJ1-4, with 8 bases fitting TRBD1. With V trimmed by 3 bases and J by 7 bases, 7 bases remained unmatched. Germline values: CDR1 MGHDK, CDR2 SYGVNS. There are 15 residues in the CDR3. The CDR3 region is CASSDPTGVTEKLFF. In DNA form, the CDR3 reads TGTGCCAGCAGTGACCCGACAGGGGTAACTGAAAAACTGTTTTTT.